Shown below are 29 T cell receptor beta chains from a single sample sequenced in a study of spatial heterogeneity in lung cancer. General observations from the study: Expanded intratumoral alpha and beta TCR counts tracked tumor mutation counts.

These receptors have no known antigen. MiXCR was run by TCRdb on the 5' RACE reads, yielding one entry per CDR3 protein. The table lists 14,000 or so distinct CDR3 sequences, about 4.8% of them singletons. The time point here: sample taken at primary tumor resection. The starting material was lung tumor tissue, obtained at surgery. Source of these receptors: a female donor with early-stage non-small cell lung cancer.

This clonotype is medium-sized (0.01 to 0.1%). The chain employs TRBV30 and TRBJ2-7; 11 bases line up with TRBD2. The CDR3 is 12 residues long. Trimming removed 8 bases from V and 3 bases from J; junction bases left unmatched: 3. From germline, CDR1 is GTSNPN and CDR2 SVGIG (reference sequence). CDR3 nucleotide sequence: TGTGCCCGTAGCGGGGGGGACTACGAGCAGTACTTC. This encodes CARSGGDYEQYF.

Ten or more counts support this clonotype. This sequence joins TRBV24-1 and TRBJ2-2, with 9 bases that match TRBD1. The CDR3 runs to 14 residues. V was pared by 6 bases and J by 5 bases, with 3 bases of the junction left unmatched. CDR1 is KGHDR, CDR2 SFDVKD, per germline. The CDR3 sequence is CATSRDRGTGELFF. In DNA, the CDR3 is TGTGCCACCAGTCGAGACAGGGGGACCGGGGAGCTGTTTTTT.

In this sample, this clonotype turned up many times. This sequence joins TRBV18 and TRBJ1-5; D not certain. The CDR3 sequence is 15 residues long. V dropped 5 bases and J dropped 0 bases, with 11 bases sitting between them. Germline V lookup: CDR1 KGHSH, CDR2 LQKENI. The CDR3 region has the DNA TGTGCCAGCTCAGACGGTGGGTATAGCAATCAGCCCCAGCATTTT. It yields the protein CASSDGGYSNQPQHF.

This clonotype was seen at least ten times. The chain uses TRBV6-5 and TRBJ1-5; D is perhaps TRBD1 (5 bases). The V and J ends lost 2 bases and 7 bases respectively, with 9 bases between them. The germline gives CDR1 MNHEY, CDR2 SVGAGI. The CDR3 totals 13 residues. The CDR3 DNA sequence: TGTGCCAGCAGTTACCGGGAGGGGCAGCCCCAGCATTTT. Encoded protein: CASSYREGQPQHF.

This clonotype is judged medium-sized. CDR3: CASSYGTSVQNEQFF. DNA of the CDR3: TGTGCCAGCAGTTACGGGACTAGCGTACAAAATGAGCAGTTCTTC. V usage is TRBV6-2 or TRBV6-3 and J usage is TRBJ2-1; TRBD2 matches at 10 bases. Germline lookup yields CDR1 MNHEY and CDR2 SVGEGT. CDR3 length: 15 amino acids. After removal of 2 bases from V and 7 bases from J, the junction contained 5 bases not matched to a gene.

In its sample, this clonotype was seen many times. The chain couples TRBV28 to TRBJ2-5; maybe TRBD1 (5 bases). The CDR3 runs 14 residues. V was pared by 4 bases and J by 9 bases, with 18 bases between. The germline V gene encodes CDR1 MDHEN and CDR2 SYDVKM. DNA for the CDR3: TGTGCCAGCAGTTCCCCTCTGGGGCCTGGGGCCCAGTACTTC. Protein sequence: CASSSPLGPGAQYF.

V gene TRBV19 combines with J gene TRBJ2-3; perhaps TRBD2 as D (6 bases). The germline CDR1 and CDR2 sequences are LNHDA and SQIVND (reference sequence). CDR3 length: 15 residues. The germline V and J ends were trimmed by 2 bases and 2 bases, with 11 bases remaining between them. CDR3 in amino acids: CASSISAGITDTQYF. CDR3 DNA sequence: TGTGCCAGTAGTATATCGGCGGGGATCACAGATACGCAGTATTTT. Supplemented by reference TRBV19 and TRBJ2-3, the full variable domain reads DGGITQSPKYLFRKEGQNVTLSCEQNLNHDAMYWYRQDPGQGLRLIYYSQIVNDFQKGDIAEGYSVSREKKESFPLTVTSAQKNPTAFYLCASSISAGITDTQYFGPGTRLTVL.

There are many counts of this clonotype. The V gene is TRBV7-9, the J gene TRBJ1-1; D is unresolved. CDR1 and CDR2 from the germline V gene are SEHNR and FQNEAQ (reference sequence). The CDR3 has 12 residues. Between the trimmed V and J ends, which lost 2 bases and 9 bases, there was a span of 10 bases. The CDR3 coding sequence is TGTGCCAGCAGCTTACAGAGCGGTCAAGCTTTCTTT. This translates into CASSLQSGQAFF.

This clonotype was counted at least ten times. J is TRBJ1-1 and V is TRBV6-5; the D is unclear. Germline lookup yields CDR1 MNHEY and CDR2 SVGAGI. This CDR3 spans 14 amino acids. Trimming removed 6 bases from V and 1 base from J, with 12 bases in between. The CDR3 spells CASREVWGNTEAFF. Here the CDR3 DNA reads TGTGCCAGCAGAGAAGTATGGGGGAACACTGAAGCTTTCTTT.

The chain has TRBV7-6 and TRBJ1-1; 8 bases are shared with TRBD1. The CDR3 covers 14 residues. V dropped 5 bases and J dropped 4; count of bases not matched to a gene: 6. Germline assignment: CDR1 SGHVS and CDR2 FNYEAQ. CDR3 DNA: TGTGCCAGCAGCAAACAACAGGGGGGCACTGAAGCTTTCTTT. It specifies CASSKQQGGTEAFF.

This clonotype was detected ten times or more. The chain carries TRBV19 and TRBJ1-1; D call uncertain. The V end was cut by 3 bases, the J end by 6 bases, with 8 bases between. Germline V gene lookup returns CDR1 LNHDA and CDR2 SQIVND (reference sequence). The CDR3 spans 12 residues. For the CDR3, the DNA is TGTGCCAGTAGTATCTGGGAGTCTGAAGCTTTCTTT. Translated: CASSIWESEAFF.

This clonotype was recorded many times. The CDR3 nucleotides are TGCGCCAGCAGCTTGAGGGGGACTTTCTCTGGGGCCAACGTCCTGACTTTC. Its translation is CASSLRGTFSGANVLTF. J is TRBJ2-6 and V is TRBV5-1; D is possibly TRBD1 or TRBD2 (6 bases each). The CDR3 is 17 amino acids. Germline V lookup: CDR1 SGHRS, CDR2 YFSETQ. Trimming cost V 1 base and J 0 bases, with 11 bases left between them.

There are many counts of this clonotype. V gene TRBV6-5 combines with J gene TRBJ2-7; TRBD1 matches 7 bases. V was pared by 2 bases and J by 0 bases, with 4 bases of the junction left unmatched. Germline V gene lookup returns CDR1 MNHEY and CDR2 SVGAGI. The CDR3 is 15 amino acids. CDR3 nucleotide sequence: TGTGCCAGCAGTTACGCGGCAGGGGGCTCCTACGAGCAGTACTTC. It codes for CASSYAAGGSYEQYF.

The genes are TRBV10-2 and TRBJ1-4, with 9 bases lining up with TRBD1. V trimming: 5 bases; J trimming: 2 bases; junction bases outside the gene matches: 0. This CDR3 is built from 14 residues. Germline V CDR1 and CDR2: WSHSY, SAAADI. CDR3 DNA sequence: TGCGCCAGCAGTACAGGGGGCACTAATGAAAAACTGTTTTTT. Translated, it gives CASSTGGTNEKLFF.

This clonotype was counted many times. V gene TRBV4-3 combines with J gene TRBJ2-7; 8 bases agree with TRBD2. Germline CDR1 LGHNA, CDR2 YSLEER. The CDR3 has 15 amino acids. The V gene end was trimmed by 3 bases and the J gene end by 4 bases; junction bases not matched to a gene: 8. CDR3 amino acids: CASSQGTSLVYEQYF. CDR3 in DNA: TGCGCCAGCAGCCAGGGGACTAGTTTAGTGTACGAGCAGTACTTC.

This clonotype was recorded many times. CDR3: CASSQGNVGQETQYF. The DNA for the CDR3 is TGCGCCAGCAGCCAAGGGAATGTAGGCCAAGAGACCCAGTACTTC. The rearrangement uses TRBV4-3 and TRBJ2-5; D not certain. Germline CDR1 is LGHNA and CDR2 is YSLEER. The V gene lost 1 base and the J gene lost 1 base, with 10 bases spanning the gap. CDR3 length: 15 amino acids.

The chain has TRBV12-3 or TRBV12-4 and TRBJ2-7, with 7 nucleotides matching TRBD1. With 6 bases clipped from V and 0 bases from J, the junction kept 8 bases outside the gene matches. CDR3 size: 15 residues. CDR3 amino acids: CASRISGTASYEQYF. CDR3 DNA: TGTGCCAGCAGGATCTCCGGGACAGCCTCCTACGAGCAGTACTTC.

To note about this clonotype: Possible read error: a much larger clone is one base away. This chain uses TRBV29-1 with TRBJ1-1; D unclear. The length of the CDR3 is 12 residues. In germline, CDR1 is SQVTM, CDR2 ANQGSEA. The CDR3 region has the DNA TGCGGCGTCAGCCGGGGAAACGCTGAAGCTTTCTTT. Translation gives CGVSRGNAEAFF.

This clonotype was counted ten times or more. V is TRBV12-3 or TRBV12-4 and J is TRBJ1-1; TRBD1 might be the D (5 bases). The CDR3 has 15 amino acids. The V end lost 1 base, the J end lost 10 bases, and 19 bases lay between the germline ends. The CDR3 protein is CASSLDPGRSRRAFF. The CDR3 DNA follows: TGTGCCAGCAGTTTAGACCCAGGGCGTAGTCGACGAGCTTTCTTT.

This clonotype was seen only a few times. The chain joins TRBV2 to TRBJ2-3, with D perhaps matching TRBD1 (6 bases). Trimming shortened V by 6 bases and J by 4 bases, and 8 bases separated the two germline ends. CDR3 length: 12 amino acids. Germline lookup yields CDR1 SNHLY and CDR2 FYNNEI. CDR3 bases: TGTGCCAGCAGGACAGGCGCAGATACGCAGTATTTT. Translation: CASRTGADTQYF.

This clonotype has a count of ten or more. The chain carries TRBV7-2 and TRBJ2-5; TRBD1 agrees at 8 bases. With V trimmed by 3 bases and J by 4 bases, 7 bases remained unmatched. Germline V CDR1 and CDR2: SGHTA, FQGNSA. CDR3 size: 15 residues. For the CDR3, the DNA is TGTGCCAGCAGCTTCTCAGGGGGCAACGGAGAGACCCAGTACTTC. Protein product: CASSFSGGNGETQYF.

The sample holds many counts of this clonotype. The genes are TRBV25-1 and TRBJ1-6; 7 positions match TRBD1. Germline loops: CDR1 MGHDK, CDR2 SYGVNS. The CDR3 has 14 amino acids. V trimming: 6 bases; J trimming: 10 bases; junction bases outside the gene matches: 9. CDR3 nucleotides: TGTGCCAGCAGCCCAACAGGGGAAGGATCACCCCTCCACTTT. Amino acids: CASSPTGEGSPLHF.

The sample holds many counts of this clonotype. The chain combines TRBV7-2 with TRBJ2-5; D possibly uses TRBD1 or TRBD2 (5 bases each). Germline V gene lookup returns CDR1 SGHTA and CDR2 FQGNSA. The V end lost 4 bases, the J end lost 6 bases, and 12 bases lay between the germline ends. CDR3 length: 13 residues. CDR3 bases: TGTGCCAGCAGCTCCGGGACCGCCAAGACCCAGTACTTC. It translates to CASSSGTAKTQYF.

At least ten counts were recorded for this clonotype. CDR3 bases: TGTGCCAGCAGTAGAGACAGGGGTATCGGCTACACCTTC. It is translated as CASSRDRGIGYTF. The chain employs TRBV6-5 and TRBJ1-2; TRBD1 matches at 8 bases. The ends lost 5 bases at V and 8 bases at J; junction bases unmatched: 7. The germline CDR1 and CDR2 sequences are MNHEY and SVGAGI. The CDR3 extends over 13 amino acids.

Regarding this clonotype: It may be a read error: a sequence one base away is much more abundant. This chain connects TRBV7-2 to TRBJ2-1; 8 nucleotides agree with TRBD2. This CDR3 has 16 amino acids. Germline loops: CDR1 SGHTA, CDR2 FQGNSA. CDR3 amino acids: CASSTIAGTAYNEQSF. CDR3 DNA: TGTGCCAGCAGCACCATAGCGGGGACCGCTTACAATGAGCAGTCCTTC.

This clonotype is deemed medium-sized. This rearrangement joins TRBV3-1 to TRBJ2-1; TRBD1 matches 8 bases. CDR3 length: 12 amino acids. V lost 4 bases, J lost 15 bases, and 8 bases stayed unmatched. CDR1 and CDR2 (germline): LGHDT, YNNKEL (reference sequence). The CDR3 DNA sequence: TGTGCCAGCAGCCGACCGACAGGGGCGCGGTTCTTC. It is translated as CASSRPTGARFF.

This clonotype was seen repeatedly, ten times or more. The J gene is TRBJ1-1, the V gene TRBV6-2 or TRBV6-3, with TRBD1 matching 7 bases. There are 14 residues in the CDR3. The germline V gene has CDR1 MNHEY and CDR2 SVGEGT. V dropped 4 bases and J dropped 5; count of bases not matched to a gene: 7. CDR3 sequence reads: CASSSDRAGTEAFF. The CDR3 region has the DNA TGTGCCAGCAGTTCCGACAGGGCGGGGACTGAAGCTTTCTTT.

The sample holds many counts of this clonotype. This sequence joins TRBV20-1 and TRBJ1-3; a possible D gene is TRBD1 (5 bases). Germline values: CDR1 DFQATT, CDR2 SNEGSKA (reference sequence). CDR3 length: 14 residues. V lost 3 bases to trimming and J lost 0 bases, with 9 bases between them. In DNA form, the CDR3 reads TGCAGTGCTAGTGAGGGGCCCTCTGGAAACACCATATATTTT. Amino acids: CSASEGPSGNTIYF.

Ten or more counts support this clonotype. V is TRBV5-1 and J is TRBJ2-3; TRBD1 matches at 7 bases. CDR3 length equals 17 residues. Germline-derived CDR1 and CDR2 are SGHRS and YFSETQ. V dropped 0 bases and J dropped 5; count of bases not matched to a gene: 12. CDR3 sequence reads: CASSLGAPGTVGDTQYF. CDR3 sequence (DNA): TGCGCCAGCAGCTTGGGGGCTCCTGGGACAGTTGGAGATACGCAGTATTTT.